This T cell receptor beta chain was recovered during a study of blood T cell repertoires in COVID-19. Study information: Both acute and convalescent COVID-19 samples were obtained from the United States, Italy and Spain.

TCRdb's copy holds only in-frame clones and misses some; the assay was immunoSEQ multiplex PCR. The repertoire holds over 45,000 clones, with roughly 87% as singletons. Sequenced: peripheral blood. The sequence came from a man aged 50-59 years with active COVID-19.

CDR3 region: CAITISGSSYNEQFF. For the CDR3, the DNA is TGTGCCATCACCATTAGCGGGAGCTCCTACAATGAGCAGTTCTTC. The rearrangement links TRBV10-3 to TRBJ2-1; the match to TRBD2 covers 9 bases. Per the germline V gene, CDR1 is ENHRY and CDR2 is SYGVKD. This CDR3 has 15 amino acids. J lost 0 bases, V lost 7 bases, and 4 bases had no gene match.